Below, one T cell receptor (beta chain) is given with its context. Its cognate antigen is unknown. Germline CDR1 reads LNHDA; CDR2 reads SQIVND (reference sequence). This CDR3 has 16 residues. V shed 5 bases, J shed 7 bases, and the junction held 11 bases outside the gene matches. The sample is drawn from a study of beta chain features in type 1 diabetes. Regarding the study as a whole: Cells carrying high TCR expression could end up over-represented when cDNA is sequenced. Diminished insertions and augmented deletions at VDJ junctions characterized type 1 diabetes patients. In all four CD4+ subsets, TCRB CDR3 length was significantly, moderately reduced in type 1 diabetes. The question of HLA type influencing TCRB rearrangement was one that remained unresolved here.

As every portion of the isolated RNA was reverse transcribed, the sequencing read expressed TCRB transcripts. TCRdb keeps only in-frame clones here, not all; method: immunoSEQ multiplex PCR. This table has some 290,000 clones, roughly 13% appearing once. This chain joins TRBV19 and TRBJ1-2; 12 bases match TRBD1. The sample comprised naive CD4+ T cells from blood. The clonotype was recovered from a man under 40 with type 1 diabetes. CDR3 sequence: CASSSGQGASFSGYTF. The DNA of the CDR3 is TGTGCCAGTAGTTCGGGACAGGGGGCAAGTTTTTCTGGCTACACCTTC.